This is a list of T cell receptor beta chains from one sample in a study of human T cells and chemical hapten exposure. TCRdb passed the RACE reads through MiXCR, listing each CDR3 protein once. This table has approximately 80,000 distinct CDR3 sequences, 10% to 13% appearing once. The sequenced sample was whole blood, obtained in connection with sensitization to the hapten diphenylcyclopropenone (DPC). The receptor set was obtained from a woman aged 30 to 39 with alopecia areata. Some clones in this sample may be carry-over from other donors' samples. Both conserved end residues are part of each CDR3.

v_call	cdr3_aa
TRBV29-1	CSVGGATHTGELFF
TRBV28	CASSFRGPYGYTF
TRBV29-1	CSVGDTGEAFF
TRBV19	CASSIESGPFFDRFF
TRBV6-5	CASSYSISGQGGGDGYTF
TRBV5-1	CASSLDYRNEKLFF
TRBV30	CAWSKEGQVYEQFF
TRBV7-3	CASSLRVGELFF
TRBV7-6	CASSKREDTQYF
TRBV7-2	CASSYPGLAGPSVEQFF
TRBV5-6	CASSETENEQYF
TRBV4-3	CASSQDQGTNEKLFF
TRBV14	CASSLRTGDVTEAFF
TRBV10-3	CAISESRTALADTQYF
TRBV12-3/TRBV12-4	CASSPLGVSETQYF
TRBV6-2/TRBV6-3	CASRTGQGTGELFF
TRBV29-1	CSVERDRHNEQFF
TRBV12-5	CASGFLTGPPYNEQFF
TRBV6-4	CASSDSEGLTEAFF
TRBV3-1	CASSQGRTVDGYTF
TRBV29-1	CSVEGQAAPEQFF
TRBV20-1	CSASKAGSSGNEQFF
TRBV28	CASSFNGVSYNEQFF
TRBV6-5	CASISEARKDTQYF
TRBV28	CASSEAYGYTF
TRBV28	CATRTYRTGELFF
TRBV6-5	CASRPPRQGSVGEAFF
TRBV30	CAWSVLAGGYNEQFF
TRBV6-2/TRBV6-3	CASSVPPGQAYEQYF
TRBV7-9	CASSFAGYGEAFF
TRBV7-9	CASSLPRRVSGANVLTF
TRBV10-1	CASSASRTGTEAFF
TRBV14	CASSQGVSSGNTIYF
TRBV10-3	CAISPRGHQETQYF
TRBV12-3/TRBV12-4	CASQKGRGLAGEETQYF
TRBV3-1	CASSQPGVEKLFF
TRBV7-9	CASSLGRGGAESPLHF
TRBV5-1	CASSLWDSSYEQYF
TRBV11-2	CASSPTGDQPQHF
TRBV11-1	CASSLVATGTYEQYF
TRBV29-1	CSYSDQETQYF